This T cell receptor (beta chain) emerged from a study of T cells in localized non-small cell lung cancer. Study observations and caveats: Appearances in adjacent lung were noted for a median roughly 50 of the top 100 tumor clones.

For this clone: Its specificity is unknown.

Clones were sequenced by immunoSEQ multiplex PCR, and TCRdb holds only the in-frame ones, with some missing. This sample has roughly 35,000 clones, with about 90% found just once. Material: peripheral blood, obtained before any cancer treatment. This receptor was taken from a female donor of 60 years or more with stage I lung adenocarcinoma.

This chain's CDR3 is CASSLERDQPQHF. The CDR3 DNA reads TGTGCCAGCAGCTTAGAGCGGGATCAGCCCCAGCATTTT. The chain links TRBV7-8 to TRBJ1-5, with D unclear. Looked up from germline, CDR1 is SGHVS and CDR2 is FQNEAQ. The CDR3 length is 13 residues. V was cut by 1 base and J by 5 bases, with 6 bases left in between.